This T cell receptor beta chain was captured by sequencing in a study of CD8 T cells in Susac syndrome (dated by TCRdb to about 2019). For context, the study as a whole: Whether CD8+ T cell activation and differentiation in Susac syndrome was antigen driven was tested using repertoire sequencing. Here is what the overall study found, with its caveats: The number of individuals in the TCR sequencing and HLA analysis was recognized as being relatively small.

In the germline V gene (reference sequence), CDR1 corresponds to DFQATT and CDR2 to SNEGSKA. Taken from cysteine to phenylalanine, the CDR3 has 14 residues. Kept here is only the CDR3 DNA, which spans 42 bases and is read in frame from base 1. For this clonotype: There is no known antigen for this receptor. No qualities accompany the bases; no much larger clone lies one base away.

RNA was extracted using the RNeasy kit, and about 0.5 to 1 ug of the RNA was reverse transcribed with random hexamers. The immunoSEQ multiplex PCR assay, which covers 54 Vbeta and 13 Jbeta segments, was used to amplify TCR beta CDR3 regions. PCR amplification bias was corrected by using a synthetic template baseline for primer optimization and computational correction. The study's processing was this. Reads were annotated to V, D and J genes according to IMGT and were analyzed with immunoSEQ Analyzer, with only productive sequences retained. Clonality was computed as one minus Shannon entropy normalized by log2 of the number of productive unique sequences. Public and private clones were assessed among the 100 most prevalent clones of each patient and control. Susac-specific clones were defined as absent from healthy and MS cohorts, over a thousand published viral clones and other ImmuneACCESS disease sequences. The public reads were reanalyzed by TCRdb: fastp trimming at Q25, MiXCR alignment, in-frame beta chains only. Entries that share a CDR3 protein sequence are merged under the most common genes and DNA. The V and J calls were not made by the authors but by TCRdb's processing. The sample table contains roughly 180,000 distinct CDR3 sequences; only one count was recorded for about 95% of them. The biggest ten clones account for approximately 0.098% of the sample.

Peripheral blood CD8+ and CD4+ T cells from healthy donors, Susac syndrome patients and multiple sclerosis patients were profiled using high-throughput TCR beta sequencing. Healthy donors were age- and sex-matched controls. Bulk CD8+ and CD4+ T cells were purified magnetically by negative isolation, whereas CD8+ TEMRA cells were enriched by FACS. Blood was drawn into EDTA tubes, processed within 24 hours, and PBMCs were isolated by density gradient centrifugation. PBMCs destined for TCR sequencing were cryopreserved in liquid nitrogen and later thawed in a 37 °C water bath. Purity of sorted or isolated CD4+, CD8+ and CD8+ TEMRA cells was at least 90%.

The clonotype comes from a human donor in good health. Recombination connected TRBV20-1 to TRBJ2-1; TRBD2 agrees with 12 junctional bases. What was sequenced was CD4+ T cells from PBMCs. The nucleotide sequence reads TGCATCCCCTCACTAGCGGGAGGAAGTGGGGAGCAGTTCTTC. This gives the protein CIPSLAGGSGEQFF.